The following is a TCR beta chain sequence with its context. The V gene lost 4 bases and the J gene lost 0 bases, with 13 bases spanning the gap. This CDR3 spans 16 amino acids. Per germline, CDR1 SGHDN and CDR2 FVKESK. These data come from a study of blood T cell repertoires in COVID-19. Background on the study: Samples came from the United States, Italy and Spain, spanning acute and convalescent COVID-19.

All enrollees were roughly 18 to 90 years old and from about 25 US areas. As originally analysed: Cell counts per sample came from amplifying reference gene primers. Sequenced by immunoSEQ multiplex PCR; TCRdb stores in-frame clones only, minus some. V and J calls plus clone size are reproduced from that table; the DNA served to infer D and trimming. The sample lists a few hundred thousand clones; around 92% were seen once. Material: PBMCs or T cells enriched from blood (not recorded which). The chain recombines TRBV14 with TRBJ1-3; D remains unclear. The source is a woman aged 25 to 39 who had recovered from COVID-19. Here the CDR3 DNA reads TGTGCCAGCAGCCGCTTGGACGGGGACTCTGGAAACACCATATATTTT. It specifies CASSRLDGDSGNTIYF.